This T cell receptor beta chain emerged from a study of identical twins. Study findings and constraints: Twins' excess sharing was less marked for out-of-frame beta sequences. Models predicted less out-of-frame TCR alpha sharing in monozygotic twins than was found. For out-of-frame alpha sequences shared by twins, low generation probability was in excess.

Template switching (which added a universal primer site) was used, and cDNA carried unique molecular identifiers. TCRdb fed the 5' RACE reads into MiXCR, producing one record per CDR3 protein. The sample includes about 250,000 distinct CDR3 sequences, around 15% of them seen just once. In this sample, this clonotype turned up a few times. Its antigen is not identified. With 3 bases clipped from V and 3 bases from J, the junction kept 4 bases outside the gene matches. CDR3 length: 14 residues. Looked up from germline, CDR1 is DFQATT and CDR2 is SNEGSKA (reference sequence). The sequenced sample was memory (CD45RO+) T cells sorted from blood. The J gene is TRBJ2-7, the V gene TRBV20-1, with 11 bases matching TRBD2. The source is a woman between 18 and 30 years old in good health. The CDR3 reads CSARAGTSGYEQYF. DNA of the CDR3: TGCAGTGCTAGGGCCGGGACTAGCGGCTACGAGCAGTACTTC.